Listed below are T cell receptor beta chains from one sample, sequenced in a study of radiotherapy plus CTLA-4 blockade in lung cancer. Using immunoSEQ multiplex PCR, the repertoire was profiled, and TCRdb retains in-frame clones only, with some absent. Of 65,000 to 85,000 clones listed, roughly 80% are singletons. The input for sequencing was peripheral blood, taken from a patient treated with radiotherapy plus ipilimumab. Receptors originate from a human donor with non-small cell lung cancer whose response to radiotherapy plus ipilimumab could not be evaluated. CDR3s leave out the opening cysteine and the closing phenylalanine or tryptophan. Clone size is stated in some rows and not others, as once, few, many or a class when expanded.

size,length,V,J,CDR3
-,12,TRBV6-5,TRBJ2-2,ASSRQGNTGELF
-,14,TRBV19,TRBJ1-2,ASISRTANANYGYT
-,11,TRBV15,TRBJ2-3,ATSPGGIDTQY
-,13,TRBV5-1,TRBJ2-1,ASSLGQGEVGEQF
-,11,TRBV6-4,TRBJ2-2,ASSAQDTGELF
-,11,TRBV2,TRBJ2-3,ASSRGLADTQY
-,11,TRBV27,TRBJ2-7,ASSPSGDYEQY
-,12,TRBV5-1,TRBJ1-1,ASSFRQGDTEAF
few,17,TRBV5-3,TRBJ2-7,ARSQTSGTSGRAGYEQY
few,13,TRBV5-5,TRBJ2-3,ASSLGGDPPDTQY
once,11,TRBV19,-,ASRNSGSHEQY
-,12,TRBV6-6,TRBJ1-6,ASSPRVGNSPLH
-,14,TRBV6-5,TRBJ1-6,ASSYSGYSYNSPLH
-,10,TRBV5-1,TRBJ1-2,ASSLQGYGYT
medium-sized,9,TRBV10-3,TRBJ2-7,AITSSGEQY
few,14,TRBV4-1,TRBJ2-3,ASSQEVSAGRDTQY
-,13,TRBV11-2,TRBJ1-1,ASSLGLGENTEAF
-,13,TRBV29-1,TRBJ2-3,SVESVGGRTDTQY
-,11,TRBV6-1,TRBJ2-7,ASSSPGVREQY
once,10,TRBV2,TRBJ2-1,ASKDRGNEQF
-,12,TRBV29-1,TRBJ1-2,SVEDLSGGDGYT
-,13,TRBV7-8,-,ASSLRRVIMYEQY
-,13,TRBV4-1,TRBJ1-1,ASSQAGQGITEAF
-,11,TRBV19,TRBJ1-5,ASRDRVNQPQH
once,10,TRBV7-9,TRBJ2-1,ASSLRVREQF
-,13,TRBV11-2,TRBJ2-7,ASSLDLAGVYEQY
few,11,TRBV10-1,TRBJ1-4,ASSDRDNEKLF
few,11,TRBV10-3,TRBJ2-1,AIRPGQYNEQF
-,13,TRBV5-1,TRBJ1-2,ASSSSGLTSGGYT
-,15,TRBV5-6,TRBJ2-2,ASSLPFRDRYSGELF
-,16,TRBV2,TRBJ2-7,ASSEWRSSGVASYEQY
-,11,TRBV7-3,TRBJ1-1,ASSSQGDTEAF
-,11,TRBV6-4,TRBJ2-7,ASSPGTSAPGY
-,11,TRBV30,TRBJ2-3,AWNRGSSDTQY
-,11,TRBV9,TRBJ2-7,ASSGRVSYEQY
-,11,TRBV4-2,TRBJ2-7,ASSQDHRDEQY
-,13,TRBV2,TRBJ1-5,ASSGGGAGSQPQH
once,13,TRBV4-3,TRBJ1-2,ASSQAMGSSYGYT
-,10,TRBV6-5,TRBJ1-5,ASRDRDQPQH
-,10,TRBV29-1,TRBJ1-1,SVGQMNTEAF
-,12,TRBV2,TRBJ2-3,ARTLAGGTDTQY
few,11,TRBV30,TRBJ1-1,AWSGYGGWGAF
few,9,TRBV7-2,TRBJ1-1,ASSYPGPTF
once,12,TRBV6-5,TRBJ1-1,ASRRGTVNTEAF
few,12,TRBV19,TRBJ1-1,ASSIGRANTEAF
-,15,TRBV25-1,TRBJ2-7,ASSDISRDRDLYEQY
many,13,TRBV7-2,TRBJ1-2,ASSVMLDSLYGYT
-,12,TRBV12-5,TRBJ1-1,ASGPRTGGTEAF
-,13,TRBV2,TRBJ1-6,ASSPTEQGIGPLH
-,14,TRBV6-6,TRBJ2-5,ASSYLAGVGQETQY
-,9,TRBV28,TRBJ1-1,ASMRNTEAF
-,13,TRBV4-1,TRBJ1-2,ASSQFPGQGYGYT
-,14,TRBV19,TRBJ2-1,ASSIGTSGTYNEQF